The 16 T cell receptor beta chains below all came from one sample that was sequenced in a study of cytomegalovirus exposure and HLA in healthy donors. Amplification used 60 Vbeta primers and 13 Jbeta primers. The assay was immunoSEQ multiplex PCR, and TCRdb's table has in-frame clones only and misses some. The sample gives 150,000 to 200,000 clones, roughly 85% of which show up once; roughly 9.3% is in the top ten. Sequencing was performed on PBMCs. The receptors shown here come from a man between 18 and 35 years old in good health and CMV-seropositive.

The chain is built from TRBV7-8 and TRBJ1-3, with D perhaps matching TRBD1 (6 bases). Germline V gives CDR1 SGHVS, CDR2 FQNEAQ. CDR3 length equals 17 residues. V was clipped by 5 bases and J by 0 bases, with 17 bases between them. The CDR3 sequence is CASSHYRQTGSGNTIYF. In DNA form, the CDR3 reads TGTGCCAGCAGCCATTATAGGCAGACAGGCTCTGGAAACACCATATATTTT.

CDR3 residues: CASSSWTDSGVGYGYTF. As DNA, the CDR3 is TGTGCCAGCAGCTCCTGGACTGACTCGGGCGTGGGCTATGGCTACACCTTC. V usage is TRBV7-2 and J usage is TRBJ1-2, with unresolved D. Germline-derived CDR1 and CDR2 are SGHTA and FQGNSA. The CDR3 has 17 residues. V was pared by 4 bases and J by 4 bases, with 22 bases between.

The CDR3 DNA reads TGTGCCAGCAGCACACACCTGGTCTACACTGAAGCTTTCTTT. Translated, it gives CASSTHLVYTEAFF. The chain employs TRBV5-5 and TRBJ1-1, with D unresolved. The CDR3 is made up of 14 amino acids. Between the trimmed V and J ends, which lost 4 bases and 3 bases, there was a span of 13 bases. Germline CDR1 reads SGHKS; CDR2 reads YYEKEE (reference sequence).

The chain employs TRBV27 and TRBJ2-5; 7 bases map to TRBD1. V lost 3 bases and J lost 7; bases outside the gene matches: 11. Germline assignment: CDR1 MNHEY and CDR2 SMNVEV (reference sequence). The CDR3 consists of 15 residues. The chain's CDR3 is CASSFWTGGMGTQYF. CDR3 nucleotide sequence: TGTGCCAGCAGTTTTTGGACAGGAGGCATGGGGACCCAGTACTTC.

CDR3 DNA: TGTGCCTGGACCCCCGGAGTGTGGAGGGGGGAGGGCTACGAGCAGTACTTC. This codes for CAWTPGVWRGEGYEQYF. The chain recombines TRBV30 with TRBJ2-7; D possibly corresponds to TRBD2 (7 bases). CDR1 GTSNPN and CDR2 SVGIG come from the germline V gene (reference sequence). The CDR3 has 17 amino acids. V lost 4 bases to trimming and J lost 3 bases, with 25 bases between them.

This sequence joins TRBV19 and TRBJ2-1, with a tentative D call TRBD2 (6 bases). Germline V gene data show CDR1 as LNHDA and CDR2 as SQIVND (reference sequence). V was trimmed by 3 bases and J by 4 bases, leaving 19 bases between them. The CDR3 is 17 residues long. The CDR3 bases are TGTGCCAGTAGTATGACATTAGTGGGGGGAAGATACAATGAGCAGTTCTTC. This gives the protein CASSMTLVGGRYNEQFF.

The chain combines TRBV6-5 with TRBJ1-2; TRBD1 matches 10 bases. Losses at the gene ends were 4 bases for V and 3 bases for J; bases not matched to a gene: 8. The CDR3 totals 16 residues. The germline gives CDR1 MNHEY, CDR2 SVGAGI. The CDR3 loop reads CASSSGQGGLDYGYTF. CDR3 bases: TGTGCCAGCAGTTCCGGACAGGGGGGTCTTGACTATGGCTACACCTTC.

This chain connects TRBV4-2 to TRBJ1-5; tentatively, D is TRBD1 (5 bases). Per the germline V gene, CDR1 is LGHNA and CDR2 is YNFKEQ. V lost 1 base and J 3 bases, leaving 10 bases between the germline ends. The CDR3 spans 15 residues. The CDR3 spells CASSQGAGLNQPQHF. In DNA, the CDR3 is TGTGCCAGCAGCCAAGGGGCGGGACTCAATCAGCCCCAGCATTTT.

The CDR3 DNA sequence: TGTGCCAGCAGCGAAAGCGGGAGCTCCTACAATGAGCAGTTCTTC. Residues: CASSESGSSYNEQFF. The chain combines TRBV9 with TRBJ2-1, with TRBD2 matching over 8 bases. This CDR3 spans 15 amino acids. Germline trimming cut 3 bases from V and 0 bases from J; bases unmatched to any gene: 2. Germline assignment: CDR1 SGDLS and CDR2 YYNGEE.

This clone was found once. No conserved phenylalanine or tryptophan is present at the end of the CDR3, so a read error is the likely explanation. The genes are TRBV6-5 and TRBJ1-6; the match to TRBD1 covers 11 bases. With 5 bases clipped from V and 10 bases from J, the junction kept 4 bases outside the gene matches. The CDR3 totals 14 residues. Germline V gene lookup returns CDR1 MNHEY and CDR2 SVGAGI. In DNA, the CDR3 is TGTGCCAGCAGTCGGACAGGGGGCGAATCACCCCTCCACCTT. This translates into CASSRTGGESPLHL.

V usage is TRBV7-9 and J usage is TRBJ1-4; TRBD1 aligns across 9 bases. This CDR3 is 14 amino acids long. The germline gives CDR1 SEHNR, CDR2 FQNEAQ (reference sequence). The junction had 2 bases not matched to a gene; V was cut back by 2 bases and J by 7 bases. In DNA, the CDR3 is TGTGCCAGCAGCTTACTGACAGGGGGTGAAAAACTGTTTTTT. Translating it yields CASSLLTGGEKLFF.

The genes are TRBV11-1 and TRBJ2-5; D gene ambiguous. V was shortened by 5 bases and J by 2 bases, with 12 bases between the two germline ends. The CDR3 is made up of 14 amino acids. Germline loops: CDR1 SGHAT, CDR2 FQDESV (reference sequence). Here the CDR3 DNA reads TGTGCCAGCAGCCAGGTGGGCCCGCAAGAGACCCAGTACTTC. This translates into CASSQVGPQETQYF.

The V and J genes are TRBV10-2 and TRBJ2-2; D may be TRBD2 (5 bases). The V and J ends lost 8 bases and 2 bases respectively, with 12 bases between them. The CDR3 spans 14 residues. Looked up from germline, CDR1 is WSHSY and CDR2 is SAAADI. For the CDR3, the DNA is TGCGCCAGCGGACTTGCTGGCAACACCGGGGAGCTGTTTTTT. This sequence encodes CASGLAGNTGELFF.

The V call is TRBV4-1, the J call TRBJ2-5, with a weak D call TRBD1 (5 bases). Looked up from germline, CDR1 is MGHRA and CDR2 is YSYEKL. V gave up 6 bases and J gave up 3 bases, with 14 bases separating them. The CDR3 totals 14 residues. Here the CDR3 reads CASRQVLTKETQYF. The CDR3 nucleotides are TGCGCCAGCAGACAGGTCCTGACGAAAGAGACCCAGTACTTC.

The V and J genes are TRBV6-6 and TRBJ2-3; D unresolved. The CDR3 runs 14 residues. The germline V and J ends were trimmed by 5 bases and 3 bases, with 12 bases remaining between them. Germline V gives CDR1 MNHNY, CDR2 SVGAGI (reference sequence). The CDR3 DNA reads TGTGCCAGCAGTGGCTCCGCCCGAACAGATACGCAGTATTTT. The encoded protein is CASSGSARTDTQYF.

The chain is built from TRBV5-1 and TRBJ1-1; 7 nucleotides match TRBD1. In germline, CDR1 is SGHRS, CDR2 YFSETQ. The J segment lost 9 bases and the V segment lost 4 bases, leaving 12 bases of the junction unmatched. The CDR3 length is 14 residues. CDR3 coding DNA: TGCGCCAGCAGCACGGAAGGGGGCATTATACAAGCTTTCTTT. Translation gives CASSTEGGIIQAFF.